The next 8 T cell receptor beta chains were all read from a single sample in a study of naive and memory T cell subsets. Amplification of ligated cDNA took four PCR rounds with SP2 and nested alpha and beta constant primers. Via MiXCR, TCRdb re-called the 5' RACE reads, giving one row per CDR3 protein. The sample shows 30,000 or so distinct CDR3 sequences, around 15% of them seen only once. The library had UMIs added by 3' ligation of an oligonucleotide to TCR cDNA. These receptors were collected from a female donor in good health.

This chain links TRBV12-3 or TRBV12-4 with TRBJ1-5, with D possibly TRBD1 on 5 matching bases. The CDR3 totals 14 residues. The V end lost 8 bases, the J end lost 0 bases, and 11 bases lay between the germline ends. The DNA of the CDR3 is TGTGCCAGCCAGCAGGGTCATAGCAATCAGCCCCAGCATTTT. Translation gives CASQQGHSNQPQHF.

The table lists this clonotype with many counts. The V and J genes are TRBV6-5 and TRBJ1-1; TRBD1 agrees at 7 bases. The ends lost 6 bases at V and 3 bases at J; junction bases unmatched: 7. From germline, CDR1 is MNHEY and CDR2 SVGAGI. CDR3 length: 14 amino acids. The CDR3 sequence is CASSRQGGHTEAFF. For the CDR3, the DNA is TGTGCCAGCAGCCGACAGGGTGGGCACACTGAAGCTTTCTTT.

This clonotype qualifies as medium-sized. This rearrangement joins TRBV29-1 to TRBJ1-3; D unresolved. V lost 3 bases and J lost 5, with 8 bases in between. Per germline, CDR1 SQVTM and CDR2 ANQGSEA. This CDR3 is built from 12 residues. The CDR3 here is CSVEAPRNTIYF. DNA of the CDR3: TGCAGCGTTGAGGCACCTCGAAACACCATATATTTT.

This clonotype was picked up many times. The genes are TRBV6-2 or TRBV6-3 and TRBJ1-5, with 7 bases fitting TRBD1. The CDR3 contains 16 residues. CDR1 MNHEY and CDR2 SVGEGT come from the germline V gene. J gave up 1 base and V 8 bases, and 11 bases lay outside the gene matches. The CDR3 loop is CASGQNRGGSNQPQHF. The CDR3 DNA sequence: TGTGCCAGCGGCCAAAACAGGGGCGGAAGCAATCAGCCCCAGCATTTT.

This clonotype was seen many times. At one of its ends the junction is not consistent with the germline gene, which may arise from a read error. The chain is built from TRBV11-2 and TRBJ1-2; D uncertain. The CDR3 covers 14 residues. The germline V gene has CDR1 SGHAT and CDR2 FQNNGV. The CDR3, as DNA: TGTGCCAGCAGCTTAAAGACCCAAAACTATGGCGACACCTTC. Translating gives CASSLKTQNYGDTF.

To note about this clonotype: In this CDR3 the conserved last residue, phenylalanine or tryptophan, is missing, so a read error is likely. Because the CDR3's place on the DNA is in doubt, the DNA is left out and the CDR3 is given as listed by TCRdb. V is TRBV29-1 and J is TRBJ1-2; TRBD1 is the table's D call, not checked against the DNA. The germline gives CDR1 SQVTM, CDR2 ANQGSEA. Termini included, the CDR3 measures 15 amino acids. CDR3 amino acids: CSVEDRQGWNYGDTI.

V gene TRBV20-1 combines with J gene TRBJ1-1; TRBD1 agrees at 7 bases. CDR3 length: 15 residues. CDR1 is DFQATT, CDR2 SNEGSKA, per germline (reference sequence). J was trimmed by 3 bases and V by 0 bases; bases with no gene match: 7. CDR3 coding DNA: TGCAGTGCTAGAGACAGGGGACAGCTCCACACTGAAGCTTTCTTT. It codes for CSARDRGQLHTEAFF.

This clonotype was observed at least ten times. This CDR3 reads CATSDPQGLGTDTQYF. DNA of the CDR3: TGTGCCACCAGTGATCCACAGGGACTGGGAACAGATACGCAGTATTTT. V usage is TRBV24-1 and J usage is TRBJ2-3, with D possibly being TRBD1 or TRBD2 (6 bases each). CDR1 KGHDR and CDR2 SFDVKD come from the germline V gene. CDR3 size: 16 residues. V lost 3 bases and J 3 bases, leaving 15 bases between the germline ends.